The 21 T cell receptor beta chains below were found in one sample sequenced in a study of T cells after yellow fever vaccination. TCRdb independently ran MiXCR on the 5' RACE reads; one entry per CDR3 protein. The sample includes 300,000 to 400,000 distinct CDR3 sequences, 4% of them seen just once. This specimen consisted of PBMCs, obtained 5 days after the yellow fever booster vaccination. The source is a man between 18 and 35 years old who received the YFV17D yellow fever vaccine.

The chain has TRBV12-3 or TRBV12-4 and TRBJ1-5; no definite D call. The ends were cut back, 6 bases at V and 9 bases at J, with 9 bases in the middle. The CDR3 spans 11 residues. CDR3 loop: CASSRAGPQHF. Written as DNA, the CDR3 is TGTGCCAGCAGCCGGGCCGGGCCCCAGCATTTT.

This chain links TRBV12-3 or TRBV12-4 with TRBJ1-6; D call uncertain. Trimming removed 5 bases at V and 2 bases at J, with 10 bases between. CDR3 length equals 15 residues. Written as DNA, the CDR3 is TGTGCCAGCAGTCCCCAATCCGCCTATAATTCACCCCTCCACTTT. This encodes CASSPQSAYNSPLHF.

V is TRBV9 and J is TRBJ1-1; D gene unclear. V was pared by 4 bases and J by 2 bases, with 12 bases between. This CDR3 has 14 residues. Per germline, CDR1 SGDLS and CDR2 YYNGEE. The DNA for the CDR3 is TGTGCCAGCAGCAGAGCACTTATCAACACTGAAGCTTTCTTT. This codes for CASSRALINTEAFF.

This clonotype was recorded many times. The CDR3 region has the DNA TGTGCCAGCTCATCTGATATGAACACTGAAGCTTTCTTT. This sequence encodes CASSSDMNTEAFF. The rearrangement links TRBV18 to TRBJ1-1, with D unresolved. Trimming removed 5 bases at V and 0 bases at J, with 7 bases between. CDR1 and CDR2 (germline): KGHSH, LQKENI. This CDR3 is built from 13 residues.

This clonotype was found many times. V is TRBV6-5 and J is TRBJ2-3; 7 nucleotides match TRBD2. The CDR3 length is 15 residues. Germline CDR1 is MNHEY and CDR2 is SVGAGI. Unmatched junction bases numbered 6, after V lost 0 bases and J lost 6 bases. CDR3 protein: CASSYSARGLDTQYF. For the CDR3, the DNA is TGTGCCAGCAGTTACTCGGCGCGGGGGTTGGATACGCAGTATTTT.

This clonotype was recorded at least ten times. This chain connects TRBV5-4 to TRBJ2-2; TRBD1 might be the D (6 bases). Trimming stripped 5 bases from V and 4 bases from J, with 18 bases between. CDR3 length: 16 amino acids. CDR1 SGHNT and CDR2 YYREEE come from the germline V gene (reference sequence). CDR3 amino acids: CASSRTGSGITGELFF. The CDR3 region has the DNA TGTGCCAGCAGTCGTACAGGGTCGGGAATCACCGGGGAGCTGTTTTTT.

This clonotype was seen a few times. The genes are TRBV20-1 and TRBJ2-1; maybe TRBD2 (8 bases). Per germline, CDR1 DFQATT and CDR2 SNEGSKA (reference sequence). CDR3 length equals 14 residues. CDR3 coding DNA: TGCAGCGCCCGGGGGGGACAGACATACAATGAGCAGTTCTTC. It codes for CSARGGQTYNEQFF.

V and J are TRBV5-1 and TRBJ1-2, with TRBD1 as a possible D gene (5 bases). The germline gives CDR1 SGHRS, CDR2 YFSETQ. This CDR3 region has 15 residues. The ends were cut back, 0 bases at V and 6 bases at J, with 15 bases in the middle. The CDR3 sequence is CASSLVQGDYNGYTF. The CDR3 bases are TGCGCCAGCAGCTTGGTGCAGGGTGACTATAATGGCTACACCTTC.

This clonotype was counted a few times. The CDR3 spells CASSETPFGYGSYNEQFF. In DNA, the CDR3 is TGTGCCAGCAGTGAAACTCCTTTCGGGTACGGCTCCTACAATGAGCAGTTCTTC. V gene TRBV6-1 combines with J gene TRBJ2-1; D gene ambiguous. The V end was cut by 2 bases, the J end by 0 bases, with 17 bases between. The length of the CDR3 is 18 residues. CDR1 is MNHNS, CDR2 SASEGT, per germline.

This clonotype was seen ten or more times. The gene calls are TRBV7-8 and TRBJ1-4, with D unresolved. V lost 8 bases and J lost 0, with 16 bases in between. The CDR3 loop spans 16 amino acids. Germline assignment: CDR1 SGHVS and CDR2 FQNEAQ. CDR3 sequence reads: CASVRRRLATNEKLFF. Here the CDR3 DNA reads TGTGCCAGCGTCAGGAGGAGGCTAGCAACTAATGAAAAACTGTTTTTT. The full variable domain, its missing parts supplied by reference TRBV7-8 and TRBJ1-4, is GAGVSQSPRYKVAKRGQDVALRCDPISGHVSLFWYQQALGQGPEFLTYFQNEAQLDKSGLPSDRFFAERPEGSVSTLKIQRTQQEDSAVYLCASVRRRLATNEKLFFGSGTQLSVL.

The chain's CDR3 is CATLDEADTEAFF. The CDR3, as DNA: TGTGCCACCCTTGATGAGGCAGACACTGAAGCTTTCTTT. This rearrangement joins TRBV10-3 to TRBJ1-1; D call uncertain. Germline V lookup: CDR1 ENHRY, CDR2 SYGVKD. Trimming stripped 10 bases from V and 3 bases from J, with 15 bases between. The CDR3 runs 13 residues.

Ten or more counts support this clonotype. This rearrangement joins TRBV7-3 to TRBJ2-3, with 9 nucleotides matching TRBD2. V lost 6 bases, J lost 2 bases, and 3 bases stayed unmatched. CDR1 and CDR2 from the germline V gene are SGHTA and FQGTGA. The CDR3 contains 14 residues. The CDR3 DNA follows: TGTGCCAGCAGAGCGGGGGGCGCCACAGATACGCAGTATTTT. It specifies CASRAGGATDTQYF. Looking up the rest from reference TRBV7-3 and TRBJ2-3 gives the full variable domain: GAGVSQTPSNKVTEKGKYVELRCDPISGHTALYWYRQSLGQGPEFLIYFQGTGAADDSGLPNDRFFAVRPEGSVSTLKIQRTERGDSAVYLCASRAGGATDTQYFGPGTRLTVL.

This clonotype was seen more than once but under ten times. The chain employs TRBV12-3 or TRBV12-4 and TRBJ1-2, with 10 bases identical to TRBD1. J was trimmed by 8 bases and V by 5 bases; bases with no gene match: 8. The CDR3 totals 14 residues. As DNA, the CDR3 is TGTGCCAGCAGTCCGACAGGGGGCGCAGAAGGCTACACCTTC. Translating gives CASSPTGGAEGYTF.

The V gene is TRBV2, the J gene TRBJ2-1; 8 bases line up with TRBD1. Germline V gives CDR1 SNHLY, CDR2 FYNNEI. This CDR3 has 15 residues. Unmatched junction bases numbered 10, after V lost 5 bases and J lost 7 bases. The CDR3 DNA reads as TGTGCCAGCAGTTACACAGGGGGGACGGGGAATGAGCAGTTCTTC. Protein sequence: CASSYTGGTGNEQFF.

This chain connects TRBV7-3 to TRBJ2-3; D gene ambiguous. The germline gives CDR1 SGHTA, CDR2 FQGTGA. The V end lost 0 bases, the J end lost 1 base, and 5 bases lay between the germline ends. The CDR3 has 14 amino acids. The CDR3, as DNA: TGTGCCAGCAGCTTAACTGCGGGCACAGATACGCAGTATTTT. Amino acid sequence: CASSLTAGTDTQYF. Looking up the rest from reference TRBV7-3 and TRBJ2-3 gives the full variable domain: GAGVSQTPSNKVTEKGKYVELRCDPISGHTALYWYRQSLGQGPEFLIYFQGTGAADDSGLPNDRFFAVRPEGSVSTLKIQRTERGDSAVYLCASSLTAGTDTQYFGPGTRLTVL.

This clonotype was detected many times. Here the CDR3 DNA reads TGTGCCAGCAGCGTGGGACTAGCAGTAGATACGCAGTATTTT. Protein sequence: CASSVGLAVDTQYF. This chain uses TRBV5-6 with TRBJ2-3; 9 nucleotides match TRBD2. There are 14 residues in the CDR3. CDR1 and CDR2 from the germline V gene are SGHDT and YYEEEE. The trim removed 4 bases at V and 5 bases at J, leaving 5 bases unmatched. Looking up the rest from reference TRBV5-6 and TRBJ2-3 gives the full variable domain: DAGVTQSPTHLIKTRGQQVTLRCSPKSGHDTVSWYQQALGQGPQFIFQYYEEEERQRGNFPDRFSGHQFPNYSSELNVNALLLGDSALYLCASSVGLAVDTQYFGPGTRLTVL.

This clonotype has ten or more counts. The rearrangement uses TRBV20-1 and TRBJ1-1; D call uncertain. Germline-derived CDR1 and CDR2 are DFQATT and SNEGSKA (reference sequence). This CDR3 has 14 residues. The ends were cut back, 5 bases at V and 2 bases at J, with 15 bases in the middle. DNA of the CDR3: TGCAGTGCTCGGCACATTAGGGCTAACACTGAAGCTTTCTTT. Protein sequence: CSARHIRANTEAFF.

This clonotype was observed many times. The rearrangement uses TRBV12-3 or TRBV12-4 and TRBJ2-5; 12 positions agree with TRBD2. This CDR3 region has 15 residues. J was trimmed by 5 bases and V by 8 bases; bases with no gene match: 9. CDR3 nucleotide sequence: TGTGCCAGCGCCGCTAGCGGGGGGGCCGGTGAGACCCAGTACTTC. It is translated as CASAASGGAGETQYF.

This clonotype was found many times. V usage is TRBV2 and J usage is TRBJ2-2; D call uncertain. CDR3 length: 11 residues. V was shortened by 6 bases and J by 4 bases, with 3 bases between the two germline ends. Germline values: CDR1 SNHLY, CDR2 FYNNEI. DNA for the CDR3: TGTGCCAGCAGCGTCACCGGGGAGCTGTTTTTT. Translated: CASSVTGELFF.

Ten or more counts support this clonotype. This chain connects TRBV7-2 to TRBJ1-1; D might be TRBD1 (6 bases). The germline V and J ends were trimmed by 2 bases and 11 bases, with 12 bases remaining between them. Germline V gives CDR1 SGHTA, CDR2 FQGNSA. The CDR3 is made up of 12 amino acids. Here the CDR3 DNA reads TGTGCCAGCAGCTTAATCGGGGGCGACGCTTTCTTT. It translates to CASSLIGGDAFF.

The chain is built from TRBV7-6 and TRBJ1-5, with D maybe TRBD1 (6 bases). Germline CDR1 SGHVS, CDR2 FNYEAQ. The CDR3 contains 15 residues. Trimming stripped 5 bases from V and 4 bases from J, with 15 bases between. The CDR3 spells CASSAGRGINQPQHF. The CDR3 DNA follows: TGTGCCAGCAGCGCTGGGAGGGGGATAAATCAGCCCCAGCATTTT.